This T cell receptor (beta chain) is drawn from a study of T cell responses to AZD1222 COVID-19 vaccine (dated by TCRdb to about 2021). A note on the overall study: A total of approximately 250 trial participants underwent TCR sequencing, of whom 200 to 220 had received two doses of AZD1222 and some 25 had received two doses of the MenACWY control vaccine. Trial participants were enrolled by age into 18-55, 56-69 and 70-plus year subgroups, with roughly 160, 29 and 62 TCR-sequenced participants respectively. Overall study outcomes, separate from this receptor: Only five or six AZD1222 recipients were SARS-CoV-2 seropositive at baseline, limiting conclusions about previously exposed vaccinees. Vaccine-associated CD4 TCRs spanned the whole spike protein, with dominant responses in regions 160-218 and 743-854. Participants were mostly white British, with more females than males. The authors suggested clonal diversity may have been underestimated. After two AZD1222 doses, both the breadth and the depth of spike-specific TCRs were significantly higher than at day 0 and than in MenACWY recipients. In the small 56-69-year group, the increase in depth fell short of significance, most likely because of low power. Reportedly, almost half of the unique spike-specific TCRs recognized epitopes lying outside the regions that are mutated in the B.1.351 and B.1.1.7 variants. No day 14 peak-response samples were available, so repertoires were characterized only after the peak T cell response.

The CDR3 regions of human TCRbeta chains were subjected to immunosequencing. Per the authors' processing: TCRs in the repertoires were compared against a reference library of SARS-CoV-2-specific TCRs that had been generated with the MIRA antigen-specificity platform. Breadth meant the fraction of unique TCRs that were SARS-CoV-2-associated, whereas depth meant the fraction of total T cells that were SARS-CoV-2-associated. Using the MIRA data, every spike-specific TCR was mapped to the spike region that the TCR reacted to and assigned to either a CD4 or a CD8 class. Log10-transformed breadth and depth values were compared by one-way ANOVA with Sidak's multiple comparisons tests. TCRdb obtained this table from immuneACCESS and retained in-frame rearrangements with V and J assigned. These tables miss some clones; where compared with another copy, unresolved V genes account for less than half of the shortfall, and the remainder is unexplained. D and trimming come from the DNA, and the V and J calls and clone size come from that table. For this sample there are 120,000 to 150,000 clones; about nine tenths appear just once. Around 2.8% of the sample is in the top ten clones.

A remark on this clone: What this receptor recognizes is not known. It has no much larger one-base neighbor in the sample; base qualities were not kept.

What this sample's time point label stands for: baseline before first vaccination. The label giving this sample's treatment or condition can be read as: meningococcal conjugate vaccine given as trial control. Samples from vaccinated people were obtained from the UK trials COV001 and COV002, which included a single-blind randomized controlled phase 2/3 trial of AZD1222 (ChAdOx1 nCoV-19) in healthy adults. For TCRbeta chain sequencing, PBMC samples were collected from trial participants at day 0 and at day 28 after the second dose. The sequenced sample was peripheral blood, obtained on day 0 of MenACWY control vaccination. The TCR originated in an adult in good health.

The sequenced DNA: TGTGCCAGAAGCCCGGGGGCGGGGTACTCTGGAAACACCATATATTTT. The encoded protein is CARSPGAGYSGNTIYF. Recombination linked TRBV5-3 to TRBJ1-3; the D gene is perhaps TRBD1, from 6 matching bases. TRBV5-3 is identified as an open reading frame with a role that is uncertain. The CDR3 holds 16 amino acids from the cysteine to the phenylalanine. The sequence is cut down to CDR3 DNA, 48 bases in frame from base 1. V is pared back by 4 bases and J by 0 bases, with 14 bases lying between the germline termini.